This note documents a single T cell receptor (beta chain) sequence. This sample is drawn from a study of blood T cell repertoires in COVID-19. Study at large: COVID-19 samples from acute and convalescent phases originated in the United States, Italy and Spain. In each case, the material was cDNA or gDNA derived from T cells, B-cell-depleted T cells, or PBMCs.

CDR1 and CDR2 (germline): SNHLY, FYNNEI. V gave up 2 bases and J gave up 7 bases, with 8 bases separating them. The CDR3 consists of 12 residues. In the authors' workflow: Scientists estimated how many nucleated cells there were by amplifying reference gene primers. TCRdb keeps only in-frame clones here, not all; method: immunoSEQ multiplex PCR. Clone size and V and J calls were adopted from that table, with D and trimming inferred from the DNA. The repertoire holds fewer than 250,000 clones, with 75% to 85% as singletons. Material: peripheral blood. This clonotype was sampled from a woman in her 70s with acute or convalescent COVID-19. The J gene is TRBJ2-5, the V gene TRBV2; no clear D gene. The CDR3 sequence is CASSEQIGTQYF. In nucleotides, the CDR3 is TGTGCCAGCAGTGAACAGATTGGGACCCAGTACTTC.